Each of the 15 T cell receptor beta chains below was sequenced from the same sample in a study of T cell repertoires in cytomegalovirus infection. One entry per CDR3 protein results from TCRdb running MiXCR on the reads. The sample has approximately 310,000 distinct CDR3 sequences, roughly 25% seen once. No antigen has been assigned to these receptors. Source: cultured PBMCs, taken from culture after CMV antigen stimulation. The receptors shown here come from a human donor in good health (CMV status not recorded). Some clones in this sample may be carry-over from other donors' samples.

The V call is TRBV10-1, the J call TRBJ1-2; D is ambiguous. V lost 2 bases to trimming and J lost 3 bases, with 7 bases between them. Germline loops: CDR1 WNHNN, CDR2 SYGVQD (reference sequence). CDR3 length equals 13 residues. DNA for the CDR3: TGCGCCAGCAGTGAGAGGGTGGACTATGGCTACACCTTC. Translating gives CASSERVDYGYTF.

The CDR3 nucleotides read TGCAGTGCTGTTTCTATACCGGGACTAGCGGGATTCAATGAGCAGTTCTTC. Its translation is CSAVSIPGLAGFNEQFF. The rearrangement links TRBV20-1 to TRBJ2-1; 13 nucleotides align to TRBD2. This CDR3 region has 17 residues. The V gene's germline CDR1 is DFQATT and CDR2 SNEGSKA (reference sequence). The V segment lost 5 bases and the J segment 6 bases; nucleotides outside the gene matches: 13.

CDR3 DNA sequence: TGTGCCAGAGGACTAGCGGGAGGCAATGAGCAGTTCTTC. Amino acids: CARGLAGGNEQFF. The V gene is TRBV2, the J gene TRBJ2-1; the match to TRBD2 covers 14 bases. CDR1 SNHLY and CDR2 FYNNEI come from the germline V gene. Trimming removed 9 bases from V and 6 bases from J; junction bases left unmatched: 1. The CDR3 runs to 13 residues. Supplemented by reference TRBV2 and TRBJ2-1, the full variable domain reads EPEVTQTPSHQVTQMGQEVILRCVPISNHLYFYWYRQILGQKVEFLVSFYNNEISEKSEIFDDQFSVERPDGSNFTLKIRSTKLEDSAMYFCARGLAGGNEQFFGPGTRLTVL.

The chain employs TRBV5-1 and TRBJ2-3, with TRBD2 matching 7 bases. This CDR3 is built from 16 residues. From germline, CDR1 is SGHRS and CDR2 YFSETQ. The V gene end was trimmed by 1 base and the J gene end by 2 bases; junction bases not matched to a gene: 7. The CDR3 region has the DNA TGCGCCAGCAGCTTGTATGCGGGAGTTACCACAGATACGCAGTATTTT. Residues: CASSLYAGVTTDTQYF.

The chain combines TRBV5-1 with TRBJ1-3; 9 bases fit TRBD1. Germline values: CDR1 SGHRS, CDR2 YFSETQ. The length of the CDR3 is 17 residues. With V trimmed by 4 bases and J by 4 bases, 12 bases remained unmatched. The CDR3 protein is CASSRSGTGIAGNTIYF. The DNA of the CDR3 is TGCGCCAGCAGCCGTTCCGGGACAGGGATAGCCGGAAACACCATATATTTT.

This clonotype was seen a handful of times. This chain links TRBV12-3 or TRBV12-4 with TRBJ2-3; D might be TRBD2 (5 bases). V lost 3 bases to trimming and J lost 0 bases, with 10 bases between them. The CDR3 has 15 residues. The CDR3 sequence: CASSLMPGSTDTQYF. In nucleotides, the CDR3 is TGTGCCAGCAGTTTGATGCCGGGAAGCACAGATACGCAGTATTTT.

The chain couples TRBV19 to TRBJ1-1; tentative D call: TRBD1 (6 bases). Trimming took 4 bases from V and 1 from J, leaving 22 bases between them. CDR1 is LNHDA, CDR2 SQIVND, per germline (reference sequence). The CDR3 runs to 18 residues. CDR3 residues: CASSTYLSPGEGNTEAFF. The CDR3 DNA reads as TGTGCCAGTAGTACATATCTATCACCAGGGGAAGGGAACACTGAAGCTTTCTTT.

This clonotype appeared many times. V usage is TRBV20-1 and J usage is TRBJ2-7, with TRBD2 identical over 10 bases. The trim removed 2 bases at V and 3 bases at J, leaving 13 bases unmatched. The CDR3 has 17 residues. Germline CDR1 is DFQATT and CDR2 is SNEGSKA (reference sequence). DNA of the CDR3: TGCAGTGCTAGACCATCCTTTAGCGGGAGGCTTGACTACGAGCAGTACTTC. This encodes CSARPSFSGRLDYEQYF.

V is TRBV7-2 and J is TRBJ2-2, with unresolved D. Per the germline V gene, CDR1 is SGHTA and CDR2 is FQGNSA. Trimming stripped 6 bases from V and 6 bases from J, with 20 bases between. The CDR3 totals 16 residues. The CDR3 is CASRSDILSRAGELFF. As DNA, the CDR3 is TGTGCCAGCAGGTCCGACATCCTCTCACGGGCCGGGGAGCTGTTTTTT.

The gene calls are TRBV12-3 or TRBV12-4 and TRBJ1-2; D is unresolved. The CDR3 totals 13 residues. Trimming left V 3 bases short and J 6 bases short, with 11 bases between. This CDR3 reads CASSLAGRDGYTF. The DNA of the CDR3 is TGTGCCAGCAGTTTGGCAGGAAGGGATGGCTACACCTTC.

In its sample, this clonotype was seen a few times. The CDR3 loop reads CASRPAWGNTEAFF. Here the CDR3 DNA reads TGTGCCAGCAGGCCGGCGTGGGGGAACACTGAAGCTTTCTTT. The rearrangement uses TRBV6-2 or TRBV6-3 and TRBJ1-1; D gene ambiguous. The CDR3 spans 14 residues. The germline CDR1 and CDR2 sequences are MNHEY and SVGEGT. V lost 6 bases to trimming and J lost 1 base, with 12 bases between them.

This clonotype was counted ten times or more. The chain employs TRBV11-3 and TRBJ2-1; 9 nucleotides match TRBD2. Trimming at V came to 6 bases and at J to 5 bases, leaving 11 bases not matched to a gene. Germline V CDR1 and CDR2: SGHNT, YENEEA. The CDR3 extends over 16 amino acids. CDR3 loop: CASSPILAGRNNEQFF. The DNA for the CDR3 is TGTGCCAGCAGTCCAATACTAGCGGGCAGGAACAATGAGCAGTTCTTC.

This clonotype was picked up many times. V is TRBV7-8 and J is TRBJ2-3; D ambiguous. In germline, CDR1 is SGHVS, CDR2 FQNEAQ. This CDR3 contains 14 residues. V lost 5 bases and J 2 bases, leaving 11 bases between the germline ends. The CDR3 region has the DNA TGTGCCAGCAGCCTGAGCGTTCTCACAGATACGCAGTATTTT. Translated: CASSLSVLTDTQYF. The variable domain in full, completed from reference TRBV7-8 and TRBJ2-3, reads GAGVSQSPRYKVAKRGQDVALRCDPISGHVSLFWYQQALGQGPEFLTYFQNEAQLDKSGLPSDRFFAERPEGSVSTLKIQRTQQEDSAVYLCASSLSVLTDTQYFGPGTRLTVL.

In its sample, this clonotype was seen a few times. The gene calls are TRBV7-9 and TRBJ2-4; no reliable D call. V was cut by 10 bases and J by 0 bases, with 13 bases left in between. In germline, CDR1 is SEHNR, CDR2 FQNEAQ (reference sequence). CDR3 length: 14 residues. In DNA, the CDR3 is TGTGCCAATGATGAACTACTAGCCAAAAACATTCAGTACTTC. The encoded protein is CANDELLAKNIQYF.

This clonotype appeared a single time. This sequence joins TRBV30 and TRBJ2-3; TRBD2 matches 8 bases. This CDR3 comprises 15 residues. J gave up 5 bases and V 3 bases, and 10 bases lay outside the gene matches. Germline V gives CDR1 GTSNPN, CDR2 SVGIG (reference sequence). Here the CDR3 reads CAWSGRALVRDTQYF. As DNA, the CDR3 is TGTGCCTGGAGCGGGAGGGCCCTCGTAAGAGATACGCAGTATTTT. Together with reference TRBV30 and TRBJ2-3, the CDR3 gives the full variable domain: SQTIHQWPATLVQPVGSPLSLECTVEGTSNPNLYWYRQAAGRGLQLLFYSVGIGQISSEVPQNLSASRPQDRQFILSSKKLLLSDSGFYLCAWSGRALVRDTQYFGPGTRLTVL.